What follows is one TCR beta chain and its context. The record originates from a study of PD-L1 blockade in urothelial cancer. Study details: Atezolizumab therapy began for patients in the mid-2010s, dosed at 1,200 mg intravenously every 3 weeks. Prior chemotherapy regimens per patient numbered 0 to 3. The median number of T cells present in blood samples was around 150,000.

V shed 2 bases and J shed 5 bases, with 8 bases lying between them. Germline values: CDR1 SGHTA, CDR2 FQGTGA. CDR3 size: 13 residues. Measured with immunoSEQ multiplex PCR; TCRdb has only the in-frame clones, and not every one. The table shows roughly 29,000 clones, with around 86% occurring only once. This chain joins TRBV7-3 and TRBJ2-3; D is uncertain. Here the sequenced sample was PBMCs, taken around atezolizumab (anti-PD-L1) treatment. The origin of this receptor is a man aged 45 to 65 with urothelial cancer. For the CDR3, the DNA is TGTGCCAGCAGCTTAGCGGCCCAAGATACGCAGTATTTT. This gives the protein CASSLAAQDTQYF.